The rows below give T cell receptor beta chains drawn from one sample of a study of PD-1 blockade in mismatch repair-deficient tumors. The data were produced by immunoSEQ multiplex PCR, yet TCRdb's version contains in-frame clones alone and is incomplete. Among fewer than 45,000 clones, approximately 85% were seen once, and the ten largest hold approximately 3.6%. Source: peripheral blood, taken around 75 weeks after starting pembrolizumab. The receptors shown here come from an adult with mismatch repair-deficient cancer. Both conserved end residues are part of each CDR3. A D gene is named only where the DNA matches it firmly. Only some rows state a clone size, as once, few, many or a class for expanded clones.

>-|TRBV10-1|-|TRBJ2-1
TGCGCCAGCAGTGAAGGGCCGAGCACCGGGTCCAATGAGCAGTTCTTC
CASSEGPSTGSNEQFF
>-|TRBV5-6|once|TRBJ2-3
TGTGCCAGCAGCTCAACAGATACGCAGTATTTT
CASSSTDTQYF
>-|TRBV7-3|-|TRBJ2-7
TGTGCCAGCAGCGCATTTTCGGGGGCCTACGAGCAGTACTTC
CASSAFSGAYEQYF
>-|TRBV15|-|TRBJ2-1
TGTGCCACCAGCAGAGAGGACAGCTGGTTTTACAATGAGCAGTTCTTC
CATSREDSWFYNEQFF
>-|TRBV14|-|TRBJ2-7
TGTGCCAGCAGCCAAGCTAGCCCTCCGGGGCTGACCTACGAGCAGTACTTC
CASSQASPPGLTYEQYF
>-|TRBV19|few|TRBJ2-7
TGTGCCAGTAGTATGGGGACAACTTTGGAGGAGCAGTACTTC
CASSMGTTLEEQYF
>-|TRBV5-6|-|TRBJ2-7
TGTGCCAGCAGCCCCAACAAGGGGGGGCTCTACGAGCAGTACTTC
CASSPNKGGLYEQYF
>-|TRBV10-1|-|TRBJ1-3
TGCGCCAGCAGTGACGGGACATCTCTGGCTGGAAACACCATATATTTT
CASSDGTSLAGNTIYF
>-|TRBV27|-|TRBJ1-1
TGTGCCAGCAGTCTCCCGGGGCGTCGAGCTTTCTTT
CASSLPGRRAFF
>-|TRBV5-4|-|TRBJ2-5
TGTGCCAGCAAGATGGCGGGACTGGTAGAGACCCAGTACTTC
CASKMAGLVETQYF
>-|TRBV5-4|-|TRBJ2-2
TGTGCCAGCAGCCATGACGTCAGGGCCAGCACCGGGGAGCTGTTTTTT
CASSHDVRASTGELFF
>-|TRBV2|-|TRBJ1-4
TGTGCCAGCAGTGAAGCGCTTGGGGGTGGGGAAAAACTGTTTTTT
CASSEALGGGEKLFF
>-|TRBV7-6|-|TRBJ2-5
TGTGCCAGCAGTCCTCGCCTTGACCAGTACTTC
CASSPRLDQYF
>-|TRBV5-4|once|TRBJ1-1
TGTGCCAGCAGCTTTGCAGGGATGAGCACTGAAGCTTTCTTT
CASSFAGMSTEAFF
>-|TRBV25-1|-|TRBJ2-7
TGTGCCACCCACTCTCGGGACTCTGCCTACGAGCAGTACTTC
CATHSRDSAYEQYF
>TRBD1|TRBV5-4|-|TRBJ2-1
TGTGCCAGCAGCCCGGGACAGGGAGGGGGTGGAGAGCAGTTCTTC
CASSPGQGGGGEQFF
>TRBD2|TRBV29-1|once|TRBJ2-7
TGCAGCGTGGGGACTAGCGAGACCTACGAGCAGTACTTC
CSVGTSETYEQYF
>-|TRBV19|-|TRBJ2-1
TGTGCCAGTAGTAGCCCCCCCAGTATGAGCTCCTACAATGAGCAGTTCTTC
CASSSPPSMSSYNEQFF
>-|TRBV27|-|TRBJ1-5
TGTGCCAGCAGTTTAAGGAGCAATCAGCCCCAGCATTTT
CASSLRSNQPQHF
>TRBD1|TRBV5-1|-|TRBJ2-1
TGCGCCAGCAGCTTTTTCGGGACAGGGGGAAATGAGCAGTTCTTC
CASSFFGTGGNEQFF
>-|TRBV14|once|TRBJ1-2
TGTGCCAGCAGCACACAGGGCTATGGCTACACCTTC
CASSTQGYGYTF
>TRBD1|TRBV5-1|-|TRBJ2-2
TGCGCCAGCAGCTTCCAAGACAGGGGAGTCGGGGAGCTGTTTTTT
CASSFQDRGVGELFF
>-|TRBV5-4|-|TRBJ1-1
TGTGCCAGCAGCTTGGGGGGGGGCAACCCTGAAGCTTTCTTT
CASSLGGGNPEAFF
>-|TRBV28|few|TRBJ2-7
TGTGCCAGCAGGCCCCAGGGCGCAAGGGGCTACGAGCAGTACTTC
CASRPQGARGYEQYF
>-|TRBV5-6|-|TRBJ2-6
TGTGCCAGCAGCTTCCTTCAGGTATCTGGGGCCAACGTCCTGACTTTC
CASSFLQVSGANVLTF
>-|TRBV7-9|-|TRBJ1-5
TGTGCCAGCAAGGGCGGGGATAGCAATCAGCCCCAGCATTTT
CASKGGDSNQPQHF
>-|TRBV18|-|TRBJ2-7
TGTGCCAGCTCACCAGTAGAGAACCCCTACGAGCAGTACTTC
CASSPVENPYEQYF
>-|TRBV27|-|TRBJ1-4
TGTGCCAGCAGCCTTAAACCTTATGAAAAACTGTTTTTT
CASSLKPYEKLFF
>TRBD2|TRBV6-1|-|TRBJ2-7
TGTGCCAGCAGTGAAGTATCTAGCGGCTACGAGCAGTACTTC
CASSEVSSGYEQYF
>-|TRBV14|-|TRBJ2-1
TGTGCCAGCAGCCAATCGTTCAGGGGTTTGCTGGCGGTGGATGAGCAGTTCTTC
CASSQSFRGLLAVDEQFF
>-|TRBV4-2|-|TRBJ2-7
TGTGCCAGCAGCCAAGAACCCAGTCTCAACGAGCAGTACTTC
CASSQEPSLNEQYF
>-|TRBV2|-|TRBJ1-1
TGTGCCAGCAGTCTCTTGGGGGACATGAACACTGAAGCTTTCTTT
CASSLLGDMNTEAFF
>-|TRBV7-6|-|TRBJ2-7
TGTGCCAGCAGCTTAGGCGACGGGACCTACGAGCAGTACTTC
CASSLGDGTYEQYF
>TRBD2|TRBV7-3|-|TRBJ2-7
TGTGCCAGCAGCTTTAGTGCTGATACTAGCGTCCACGAGCAGTACTTC
CASSFSADTSVHEQYF
>-|TRBV30|once|TRBJ2-5
TGTGCCTGGAGTTCCCGGACTATCGTAGAGACCCAGTACTTC
CAWSSRTIVETQYF
>-|TRBV5-1|-|TRBJ2-7
TGCGCCAGCAGCGTAGACAGTGGGTCGATCGAGCAGTACTTC
CASSVDSGSIEQYF
>-|TRBV2|-|TRBJ1-1
TGTGCCAGCCAATGGGGGGAAGCTTTCTTT
CASQWGEAFF
>-|TRBV11-3|few|TRBJ2-1
TGTGCCAGCAGCTTAGAGGGTTCGGGCCTCAATGAGCAGTTCTTC
CASSLEGSGLNEQFF
>TRBD1|TRBV19|-|TRBJ2-7
TGTGCCAGTAGTATAAGGGGGACAGGGCAAATTCCCGTCTACGAGCAGTACTTC
CASSIRGTGQIPVYEQYF
>-|TRBV9|-|TRBJ1-2
TGTGCCAGCAGCAGAGCTAACTATGGCTACACCTTC
CASSRANYGYTF
>-|TRBV7-2|-|TRBJ1-2
TGTGCCAGCAGCTTAGGCGGGGTAGTGGGGGCGGGCTACACCTTC
CASSLGGVVGAGYTF
>-|TRBV7-9|medium-sized|TRBJ2-7
TGTGCCAGCAGCTTATCATCTAGTGCAGGCCCCGCAAAATACGAGCAGTACTTC
CASSLSSSAGPAKYEQYF
>TRBD2|TRBV5-6|-|TRBJ2-7
TGTGCCAGCAGCTTGGGCGGGAGTAGATACGAGCAGTACTTC
CASSLGGSRYEQYF
>TRBD2|TRBV11-3|-|TRBJ2-1
TGTGCCAGCAGCTCCACAAAGGGACGGGAGGGCCGGACCTACAATGAGCAGTTCTTC
CASSSTKGREGRTYNEQFF
>TRBD1|TRBV30|-|TRBJ1-2
TGTGCCTACAGACAGGGAACAACAATTAACTATGGCTACACCTTC
CAYRQGTTINYGYTF
>-|TRBV11-2|-|TRBJ1-1
TGTGCCAGCAGCTTAGTCGCAGGGTACACTGAAGCTTTCTTT
CASSLVAGYTEAFF
>-|TRBV7-8|-|TRBJ2-1
TGTGCCAGCAGCGGACGGGACGTCGGCTCCTCCTACAATGAGCAGTTCTTC
CASSGRDVGSSYNEQFF
>TRBD1|TRBV7-9|-|TRBJ2-7
TGTGCCAGCAGCTTAACTCTGAGACAGGGGGAGGACGAGCAGTACTTC
CASSLTLRQGEDEQYF